Following are 11 T cell receptor beta chains from one sample sequenced in a study of blood T cell repertoires in COVID-19. Sequencing used immunoSEQ multiplex PCR; TCRdb keeps in-frame clones, though not all of them. The sample has 390,000 or so clones; more than 70% are singletons. Sequencing was carried out using peripheral blood. The receptors were sampled from a woman aged 25-40 years with COVID-19, enrolled during active disease.

The chain carries TRBV2 and TRBJ2-1, with TRBD2 identical over 11 bases. V shed 7 bases, J shed 4 bases, and the junction held 6 bases outside the gene matches. The germline CDR1 and CDR2 sequences are SNHLY and FYNNEI. The CDR3 spans 15 residues. Here the CDR3 reads CASNSRTSGYNEQFF. CDR3 nucleotides: TGTGCCAGCAACTCCAGGACTAGCGGGTACAATGAGCAGTTCTTC.

The genes are TRBV10-3 and TRBJ2-5, with TRBD2 identical over 10 bases. There are 17 residues in the CDR3. Per the germline V gene, CDR1 is ENHRY and CDR2 is SYGVKD. Trimming took 5 bases from V and 2 from J; bases not matched to a gene: 11. This CDR3 reads CAISPSWTSGGQETQYF. The CDR3, as DNA: TGTGCCATCAGTCCTTCCTGGACTAGCGGAGGGCAAGAGACCCAGTACTTC.

This clone was observed a handful of times. J is TRBJ2-3 and V is TRBV3-1 (or the pseudogene TRBV3-2); 9 bases are a match to TRBD1. Germline CDR1 and CDR2: LGHDT and YNNKEL (reference sequence). CDR3 length equals 17 residues. The J segment lost 7 bases and the V segment lost 0 bases, leaving 11 bases of the junction unmatched. The CDR3 region is CASSQDSGTGSMNTQYF. The CDR3 DNA follows: TGTGCCAGCAGCCAAGATTCCGGGACAGGGAGTATGAATACGCAGTATTTT.

This chain joins TRBV14 and TRBJ2-5, with TRBD1 identical over 10 bases. V was clipped by 6 bases and J by 5 bases; unmatched bases: 6. CDR1 and CDR2 (germline): SGHDN, FVKESK. This CDR3 is 14 amino acids long. CDR3 amino acids: CASSQTGGSETQYF. CDR3 nucleotides: TGTGCCAGCAGTCAGACAGGGGGCTCCGAGACCCAGTACTTC.

This chain uses TRBV7-9 with TRBJ1-2, with TRBD1 matching 9 bases. The CDR3 consists of 13 residues. Germline-derived CDR1 and CDR2 are SEHNR and FQNEAQ (reference sequence). V gave up 5 bases and J gave up 4 bases; unmatched junction bases: 2. CDR3: CASSMGQGYGYTF. Here the CDR3 DNA reads TGTGCCAGCAGCATGGGACAGGGCTATGGCTACACCTTC.

The chain joins TRBV7-2 to TRBJ2-2; 9 positions match TRBD2. CDR1 and CDR2 from the germline V gene are SGHTA and FQGNSA. This CDR3 is built from 18 residues. Trimming at V came to 5 bases and at J to 8 bases, leaving 18 bases not matched to a gene. Here the CDR3 DNA reads TGTGCCAGCAGCGCCTTTGTCCAGCGGGGGGCCTCCTCTGGGGAGCTGTTTTTT. Protein product: CASSAFVQRGASSGELFF.

This chain connects TRBV5-1 to TRBJ1-1; D call uncertain. The V and J ends lost 0 bases and 1 base respectively, with 7 bases between them. Germline CDR1 SGHRS, CDR2 YFSETQ. The length of the CDR3 is 14 residues. CDR3 bases: TGCGCCAGCAGCTTGGGGGCAGCGAACACTGAAGCTTTCTTT. Amino acid sequence: CASSLGAANTEAFF. The whole variable domain, filled in from reference TRBV5-1 and TRBJ1-1, reads KAGVTQTPRYLIKTRGQQVTLSCSPISGHRSVSWYQQTPGQGLQFLFEYFSETQRNKGNFPGRFSGRQFSNSRSEMNVSTLELGDSALYLCASSLGAANTEAFFGQGTRLTVV.

This chain uses TRBV18 with TRBJ2-1, with 10 bases identical to TRBD2. CDR3 length: 18 residues. Germline lookup yields CDR1 KGHSH and CDR2 LQKENI. J lost 6 bases, V lost 3 bases, and 14 bases had no gene match. The CDR3 spells CASSPTPLSTSGINEQFF. DNA for the CDR3: TGTGCCAGCTCACCCACACCGCTCAGTACTAGCGGGATCAATGAGCAGTTCTTC. The full variable domain, rest sourced from reference TRBV18 and TRBJ2-1, is NAGVMQNPRHLVRRRGQEARLRCSPMKGHSHVYWYRQLPEEGLKFMVYLQKENIIDESGMPKERFSAEFPKEGPSILRIQQVVRGDSAAYFCASSPTPLSTSGINEQFFGPGTRLTVL.

The rearrangement uses TRBV3-1 (or the pseudogene TRBV3-2) and TRBJ2-7, with 7 bases matching TRBD1. The CDR3 is 14 residues long. Per the germline V gene, CDR1 is LGHDT and CDR2 is YNNKEL (reference sequence). The V and J ends lost 4 bases and 2 bases, in that order; junction bases with no gene match: 5. The CDR3 protein is CASSPRDSPYEQYF. The CDR3 DNA is TGTGCCAGCAGCCCCCGGGACAGCCCCTACGAGCAGTACTTC.

This sequence joins TRBV5-4 and TRBJ2-7, with 8 bases matching TRBD1. This CDR3 spans 15 amino acids. J lost 2 bases, V lost 0 bases, and 4 bases had no gene match. Germline-derived CDR1 and CDR2 are SGHNT and YYREEE (reference sequence). The CDR3, as DNA: TGTGCCAGCAGCTTGGTAGGACAGGGACCCTACGAGCAGTACTTC. This codes for CASSLVGQGPYEQYF.

The V gene is TRBV7-9, the J gene TRBJ1-4; 7 positions match TRBD1. The CDR3 has 15 amino acids. With 5 bases clipped from V and 5 bases from J, the junction kept 8 bases outside the gene matches. Germline CDR1 and CDR2: SEHNR and FQNEAQ (reference sequence). The CDR3 sequence: CASSAPGTENEKLFF. For the CDR3, the DNA is TGTGCCAGCAGCGCACCCGGGACAGAGAATGAAAAACTGTTTTTT.